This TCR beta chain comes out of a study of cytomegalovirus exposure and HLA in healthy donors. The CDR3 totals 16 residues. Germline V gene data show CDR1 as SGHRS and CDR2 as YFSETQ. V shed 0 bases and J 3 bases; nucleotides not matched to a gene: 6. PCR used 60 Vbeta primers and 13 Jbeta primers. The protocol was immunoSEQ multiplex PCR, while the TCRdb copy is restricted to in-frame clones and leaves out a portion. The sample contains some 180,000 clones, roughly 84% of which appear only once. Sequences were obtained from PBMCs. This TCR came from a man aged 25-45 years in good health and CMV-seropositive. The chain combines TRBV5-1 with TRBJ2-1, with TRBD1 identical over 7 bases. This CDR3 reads CASSLARAGGYNEQFF. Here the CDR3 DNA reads TGCGCCAGCAGCTTGGCCCGGGCAGGGGGCTACAATGAGCAGTTCTTC.